These 14 T cell receptor beta chains were all obtained from the same sample, sequenced in a study of OX40 agonist ivuxolimab in advanced cancers. The library was generated by the immunoSEQ multiplex PCR assay. Here the immuneACCESS table is served through TCRdb, limited to in-frame sequences with V and J called. Missing clones are a known gap in these copies; in checked studies unresolved V genes cover under half, and the rest lacks a known reason. The sample has tens of thousands of clones on record, around 80% of them singletons. Approximately 7.5% of the sample goes to the ten largest clones. This specimen was CD4+ or CD8+ T cells sorted from blood, taken in a trial of the OX40 agonist ivuxolimab. Every receptor here comes from an adult with an advanced solid tumor such as melanoma, head and neck, liver or kidney cancer.

The V call is TRBV27, the J call TRBJ2-7, with D possibly matching TRBD1 (5 bases). The CDR3 has 16 amino acids. Trimming took off 6 bases at V and 1 base at J, with 19 bases between the two ends. CDR1 is MNHEY, CDR2 SMNVEV, per germline (reference sequence). The CDR3 bases are TGTGCCAGCAGGCCGAGTCAGGGCCTTATGTCCTACGAGCAGTACTTC. Residues: CASRPSQGLMSYEQYF.

This chain's CDR3 is CASSLRTNYGYTF. CDR3 sequence (DNA): TGTGCCAGCAGTTTAAGGACTAACTATGGCTACACCTTC. The chain carries TRBV28 and TRBJ1-2, with D uncertain. Between the trimmed V and J ends, which lost 2 bases and 0 bases, there was a span of 4 bases. This CDR3 has 13 residues. The germline V gene has CDR1 MDHEN and CDR2 SYDVKM.

The rearrangement uses TRBV19 and TRBJ2-1, with TRBD1 as a possible D gene (5 bases). The CDR3 is 15 residues long. Germline V lookup: CDR1 LNHDA, CDR2 SQIVND (reference sequence). Trimming pared 5 bases from V and 9 bases from J, leaving 20 bases between. CDR3 DNA sequence: TGTGCCAGTAGTCCCCAGCAGGGCTTTGCCAGTGAGCAGTTCTTC. It encodes CASSPQQGFASEQFF. Looking up the rest from reference TRBV19 and TRBJ2-1 gives the full variable domain: DGGITQSPKYLFRKEGQNVTLSCEQNLNHDAMYWYRQDPGQGLRLIYYSQIVNDFQKGDIAEGYSVSREKKESFPLTVTSAQKNPTAFYLCASSPQQGFASEQFFGPGTRLTVL.

This rearrangement joins TRBV9 to TRBJ2-2; D perhaps matches TRBD1 (6 bases). Trimming pared 0 bases from V and 6 bases from J, leaving 18 bases between. The CDR3 length is 17 residues. The germline V gene has CDR1 SGDLS and CDR2 YYNGEE. The CDR3 DNA follows: TGTGCCAGCAGCGTAGACCTCCCAGGGGAAGCAGCCGGGGAGCTGTTTTTT. Translated, it gives CASSVDLPGEAAGELFF.

This clone was found once. The CDR3 DNA reads as TGTGCCAGCAGCTTGGAGGTCGCTTCCTACGAGCAGTACTTC. It yields the protein CASSLEVASYEQYF. This chain links TRBV5-4 with TRBJ2-7; no clear D. The ends were cut back, 0 bases at V and 1 base at J, with 8 bases in the middle. CDR1 and CDR2 from the germline V gene are SGHNT and YYREEE (reference sequence). CDR3 size: 14 residues.

The chain carries TRBV5-1 and TRBJ2-3, with 7 positions matching TRBD2. There are 13 residues in the CDR3. Germline V gives CDR1 SGHRS, CDR2 YFSETQ. J was trimmed by 0 bases and V by 10 bases; bases with no gene match: 5. Written as DNA, the CDR3 is TGCGCCTGCGGGGGACTTAGCACAGATACGCAGTATTTT. Protein sequence: CACGGLSTDTQYF.

This clone came up a few times. The chain has TRBV27 and TRBJ2-1; TRBD2 aligns across 7 bases. The CDR3 spans 15 residues. Losses at the gene ends were 5 bases for V and 5 bases for J; bases not matched to a gene: 9. From germline, CDR1 is MNHEY and CDR2 SMNVEV (reference sequence). The CDR3 bases are TGTGCCAGCAGTAGGGGAGGGCTGATTAACAATGAGCAGTTCTTC. Protein product: CASSRGGLINNEQFF.

This clone has just a few counts. The gene calls are TRBV19 and TRBJ1-1, with D maybe TRBD1 (5 bases). CDR1 LNHDA and CDR2 SQIVND come from the germline V gene (reference sequence). The CDR3 is made up of 12 amino acids. Between the trimmed V and J ends, which lost 5 bases and 11 bases, there was a span of 15 bases. The CDR3 protein is CASSGSGRTAFF. CDR3 nucleotides: TGTGCCAGTAGTGGTTCAGGGAGAACGGCTTTCTTT. Based on the CDR3 plus reference TRBV19 and TRBJ1-1, the full variable domain is DGGITQSPKYLFRKEGQNVTLSCEQNLNHDAMYWYRQDPGQGLRLIYYSQIVNDFQKGDIAEGYSVSREKKESFPLTVTSAQKNPTAFYLCASSGSGRTAFFGQGTRLTVV.

The chain is built from TRBV6-5 and TRBJ1-2; no reliable D call. The CDR3 totals 14 residues. Trimming pared 5 bases from V and 4 bases from J, leaving 14 bases between. The germline gives CDR1 MNHEY, CDR2 SVGAGI. CDR3 residues: CASSPGPRIYGYTF. The CDR3 nucleotides are TGTGCCAGCAGTCCCGGACCGAGGATCTATGGCTACACCTTC.

The chain's CDR3 is CASLIATGFNEQFF. The CDR3 DNA is TGTGCCAGCCTTATAGCGACAGGTTTTAATGAGCAGTTCTTC. The chain has TRBV6-1 and TRBJ2-1; D is perhaps TRBD1 (6 bases). Germline V CDR1 and CDR2: MNHNS, SASEGT. V was clipped by 8 bases and J by 7 bases, with 18 bases between them. There are 14 residues in the CDR3.

The V and J genes are TRBV5-1 and TRBJ1-5; D not resolved. Trimming pared 4 bases from V and 3 bases from J, leaving 14 bases between. CDR1 SGHRS and CDR2 YFSETQ come from the germline V gene. This CDR3 contains 15 residues. In DNA, the CDR3 is TGCGCCAGCAGCCTGGGAGAGAATCCCAATCAGCCCCAGCATTTT. Amino acid sequence: CASSLGENPNQPQHF.

This clone was seen only a few times. V gene TRBV30 combines with J gene TRBJ1-6; tentative D call: TRBD1 (5 bases). Germline CDR1 reads GTSNPN; CDR2 reads SVGIG (reference sequence). The CDR3 sequence is 13 residues long. CDR3 sequence reads: CARRGVLGSPLHF. For the CDR3, the DNA is TGTGCTCGAAGAGGGGTTCTTGGCTCACCCCTCCACTTT.

The chain joins TRBV11-3 to TRBJ1-3; D is ambiguous. Germline V gene lookup returns CDR1 SGHNT and CDR2 YENEEA. The CDR3 is 18 amino acids. Trimming cost V 5 bases and J 1 base, with 21 bases left between them. DNA of the CDR3: TGTGCCAGCAGCCCAAATGGGATCCGTAGTTCTTCTGGAAACACCATATATTTT. It encodes CASSPNGIRSSSGNTIYF.

This clone appeared a few times. The chain carries TRBV5-1 and TRBJ2-7, with a tentative D call TRBD1 (5 bases). The V end lost 5 bases, the J end lost 0 bases, and 12 bases lay between the germline ends. Germline V gene data show CDR1 as SGHRS and CDR2 as YFSETQ. This CDR3 comprises 14 residues. CDR3: CASRVRANSYEQYF. The CDR3 DNA sequence: TGCGCCAGCAGAGTCAGGGCGAACTCCTACGAGCAGTACTTC.